Presented here are 3 T cell receptor beta chains from one specimen sequenced in a study of shared clonotypes between healthy human individuals. Some clones are missing from TCRdb's copy, which holds only in-frame ones; the method was immunoSEQ multiplex PCR. The repertoire holds 650,000 to 800,000 clones, with over 55% as singletons. Sequences were obtained from memory CD4+ T cells sorted from blood. Subset meaning: CD45RA-negative fraction. These receptors came from a woman in her 30s in good health.

The rearrangement uses TRBV5-1 and TRBJ2-2; 15 nucleotides align to TRBD2. This CDR3 has 18 amino acids. Germline V lookup: CDR1 SGHRS, CDR2 YFSETQ. The V segment lost 2 bases and the J segment 5 bases; nucleotides outside the gene matches: 7. DNA for the CDR3: TGCGCCAGCAGCTTAACCGCCGGGACTAGCGGGAGGACCGGGGAGCTGTTTTTT. As protein: CASSLTAGTSGRTGELFF.

J is TRBJ1-6 and V is TRBV6-5; TRBD1 is a possible D gene (6 bases). From germline, CDR1 is MNHEY and CDR2 SVGAGI. The CDR3 consists of 15 residues. The V gene lost 3 bases and the J gene lost 4 bases, with 10 bases spanning the gap. Here the CDR3 DNA reads TGTGCCAGCAGTTATGGACAGCCTTATAATTCACCCCTCCACTTT. Translated: CASSYGQPYNSPLHF.

The rearrangement joins TRBV5-6 to TRBJ1-1, with D possibly TRBD1 on 6 matching bases. Germline V gives CDR1 SGHDT, CDR2 YYEEEE. This CDR3 contains 15 residues. The germline V and J ends were trimmed by 2 bases and 4 bases, with 15 bases remaining between them. CDR3: CASSLNRVWTTEAFF. CDR3 in DNA: TGTGCCAGCAGCTTAAACAGGGTTTGGACCACTGAAGCTTTCTTT.